This TCR beta chain was obtained from a study of cytomegalovirus exposure and HLA in healthy donors. On the study more broadly: Within an early data release were tens of millions of unique TCRs drawn from HLA-typed donors.

The PCR used 60 Vbeta and 13 Jbeta primers. Per the study methods: Approximately 11 million of the roughly 77 million unique TCR beta chains counted in a later analysis were shared. Measured with immunoSEQ multiplex PCR; TCRdb has only the in-frame clones, and not every one. For V, J and clone size, that table is used; D and trimming come from the DNA. Among around 75,000 clones listed, roughly three quarters were seen once. Remarks on this clone: Its target is unknown.

Overall study findings and caveats: The study put 160 or so TCR beta chains on its list as cytomegalovirus-associated.

V was pared by 3 bases and J by 0 bases, with 18 bases between. CDR1 and CDR2 (germline): SGDLS, YYNGEE. CDR3 length: 17 residues. The sequenced material came from PBMCs. The source is a man aged 18 to 30 in good health and CMV-seronegative. The V and J genes are TRBV9 and TRBJ1-2; D perhaps matches TRBD1 (5 bases). The CDR3 reads CASSAGRGLTANYGYTF. In DNA, the CDR3 is TGTGCCAGCAGCGCAGGTCGGGGGTTGACGGCTAACTATGGCTACACCTTC.